This is a list of T cell receptor beta chains from one sample in a study of T cell responses to AZD1222 COVID-19 vaccine. Clones were sequenced by immunoSEQ multiplex PCR, and TCRdb holds only the in-frame ones, with some missing. This repertoire shows 75,000 to 90,000 clones, more than 85% found once; its top ten account for around 4.9%. The specimen comprised peripheral blood, sampled on day 0 of AZD1222 vaccination. The receptors were sampled from an adult in good health. The conserved cysteine and the conserved F or W are not part of the CDR3 here. Clone size is not always given. Where it is, it says once, few, many or a class for expanded clones.

v_gene	j_gene	abundance	CDR3aa
TRBV9	TRBJ1-2	.	ASSVDGTGAEKYGYT
TRBV5-5	TRBJ2-5	.	ASSLGGIQETQY
TRBV3-1/TRBV3-2	TRBJ1-3	once	ASSRWTGSRNTIY
TRBV2	TRBJ1-1	.	ASTGKGGNTEAF
TRBV29-1	TRBJ1-2	.	SVEVGNYGYT
TRBV7-2	TRBJ1-1	.	ASSLRSGLNTEAF
TRBV5-1	TRBJ1-4	once	ASSLGTGANEKLF
TRBV11-3	TRBJ2-1	.	ASSLGSWPRVNEQF
TRBV12-5	TRBJ2-1	.	ASGTPGQGANEQF
TRBV6-1	TRBJ1-4	few	ASSEWNWDRGPNEKLF
TRBV5-1	TRBJ2-3	.	ASRLGSTDTQY
TRBV5-1	TRBJ1-3	.	ASSSSTGTGGSGNTIY
TRBV5-1	TRBJ2-5	.	ASSLVGGGETQY
TRBV5-4	TRBJ1-1	.	ASSVGQGARDTEAF
TRBV7-9	TRBJ2-3	.	ASSSSRTGFTDTQY
TRBV21-1	TRBJ2-7	.	ASTNLAERYEQY
TRBV5-1	TRBJ1-1	.	ASSLDGTGVTEAF
TRBV10-2	TRBJ1-1	.	ASSTALQGNTEAF
TRBV3-1/TRBV3-2	TRBJ1-6	.	ASSQSGRGYNSPLH
TRBV5-1	TRBJ1-1	.	ASSLAWGDGTEAF
TRBV5-1	TRBJ1-1	.	ASSLGPVNTEAF
TRBV6-5	TRBJ2-2	.	ASSYFTAGGELF
TRBV28	TRBJ1-5	.	ASSLLGQGSNQPQH
TRBV10-3	TRBJ1-2	.	AIGNSTGGAFGYT
TRBV5-4	TRBJ2-7	.	ASSLDGEPMISYEQY
TRBV2	TRBJ1-5	.	ASSEGRVANQPQH
TRBV4-1	TRBJ2-1	.	ASSHPQGGSGSKGINEQF
TRBV7-8	TRBJ1-2	.	ASSPDRNYGYT
TRBV3-1/TRBV3-2	TRBJ1-2	few	ASSQGPYGYT
TRBV7-3	TRBJ2-5	few	ASSPRGAETQY
TRBV7-2	TRBJ2-1	.	ASSPGQGARNEQF
TRBV15	TRBJ1-2	.	ATSRDLEFSNYGYT
TRBV5-5	TRBJ1-4	.	ASSWETGREKLF
TRBV5-1	TRBJ2-2	.	ASSPPWATGTGELF
TRBV3-1/TRBV3-2	TRBJ1-4	.	ASRGGGPQEKLF
TRBV7-6	TRBJ2-2	.	ASSLGTGGYSGELF
TRBV9	TRBJ2-1	.	ASSVGRGRNEQF
TRBV5-1	TRBJ1-1	once	ASSLEQGVWTEAF
TRBV28	TRBJ1-4	.	ASRGGAAGEGKLF
TRBV14	TRBJ1-6	.	ASSQVGGFVNSPLH
TRBV5-1	TRBJ1-5	.	ASSLGTNSNQPQH
TRBV24-1	TRBJ1-2	.	ATSDWTGRGGYT
TRBV24-1	TRBJ2-6	.	ATSDLALGANVLT
TRBV6-6	TRBJ1-4	.	ASSALETNEKLF
TRBV5-4	TRBJ2-7	.	ASSQKGLNYEQY
TRBV11-2	TRBJ1-6	.	ASSSIPNSPLH
TRBV7-7	TRBJ1-5	.	ASSFQPCNQPQH
TRBV19	TRBJ1-5	.	ASSIPRGVTVGGFNQPQH
TRBV4-1	TRBJ2-7	.	ASSQEPRAGYEQY
TRBV21-1	TRBJ2-1	.	ASSKVRPRATRPYNEQF
TRBV27	TRBJ2-2	.	ASSLTRNTGELF
TRBV18	TRBJ1-1	.	ASSPALGQSQRRNTEAF
TRBV19	TRBJ1-4	.	ASSLTGGNEKLF
TRBV2	TRBJ1-1	.	ASSRLQRREPKEAF
TRBV6-2/TRBV6-3	TRBJ2-5	.	ASSTLLQETQY
TRBV7-6	TRBJ1-2	.	ASSSPPALGGYT
TRBV5-1	TRBJ2-3	once	ASSLSAGTDTQY
TRBV7-2	TRBJ2-1	.	ASSLLYNEQF
TRBV7-9	TRBJ1-1	once	ASSLAGTEAF
TRBV4-3	TRBJ2-6	.	ASSPRDRAGANVLT